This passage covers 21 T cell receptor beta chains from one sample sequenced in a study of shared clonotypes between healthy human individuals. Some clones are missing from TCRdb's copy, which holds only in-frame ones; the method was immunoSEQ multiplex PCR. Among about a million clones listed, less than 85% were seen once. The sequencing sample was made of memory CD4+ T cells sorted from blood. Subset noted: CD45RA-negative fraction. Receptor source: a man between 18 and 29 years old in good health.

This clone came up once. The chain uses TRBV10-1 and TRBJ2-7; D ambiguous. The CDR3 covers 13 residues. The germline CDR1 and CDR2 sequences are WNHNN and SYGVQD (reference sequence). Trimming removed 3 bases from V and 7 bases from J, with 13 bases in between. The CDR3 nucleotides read TGCGCCAGCAGTGAACGACCGCTTGGAGAGCAGTACTTC. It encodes CASSERPLGEQYF.

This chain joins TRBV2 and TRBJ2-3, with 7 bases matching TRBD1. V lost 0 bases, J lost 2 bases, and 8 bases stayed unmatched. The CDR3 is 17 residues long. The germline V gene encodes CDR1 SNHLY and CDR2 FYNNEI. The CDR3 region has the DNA TGTGCCAGCAGTGAAGCGGGGCAGGGGACAGCCACAGATACGCAGTATTTT. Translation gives CASSEAGQGTATDTQYF.

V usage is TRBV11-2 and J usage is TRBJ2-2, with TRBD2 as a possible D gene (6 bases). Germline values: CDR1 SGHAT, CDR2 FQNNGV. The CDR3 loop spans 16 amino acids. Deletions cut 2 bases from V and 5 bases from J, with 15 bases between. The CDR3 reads CASSLRNRGITGELFF. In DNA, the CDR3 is TGTGCCAGCAGCTTACGTAACCGGGGGATAACCGGGGAGCTGTTTTTT. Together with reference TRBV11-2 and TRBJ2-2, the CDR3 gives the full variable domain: EAGVAQSPRYKIIEKRQSVAFWCNPISGHATLYWYQQILGQGPKLLIQFQNNGVVDDSQLPKDRFSAERLKGVDSTLKIQPAKLEDSAVYLCASSLRNRGITGELFFGEGSRLTVL.

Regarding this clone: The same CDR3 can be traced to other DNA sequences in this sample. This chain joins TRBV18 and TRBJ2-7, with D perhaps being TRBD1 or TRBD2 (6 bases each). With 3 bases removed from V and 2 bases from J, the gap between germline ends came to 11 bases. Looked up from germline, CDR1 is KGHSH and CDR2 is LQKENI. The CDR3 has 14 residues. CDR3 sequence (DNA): TGTGCCAGCTCACCCTCCCGGGGGCCCTACGAGCAGTACTTC. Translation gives CASSPSRGPYEQYF.

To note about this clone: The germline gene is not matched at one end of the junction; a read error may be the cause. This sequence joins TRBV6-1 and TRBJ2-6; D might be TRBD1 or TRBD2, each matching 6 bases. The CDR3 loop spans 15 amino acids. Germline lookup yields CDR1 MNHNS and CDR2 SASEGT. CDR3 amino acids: CASREGGTGANVLTF. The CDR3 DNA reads TGTGCCAGCAGGGAAGGGGGGACTGGGGCCAACGTCCTGACTTTC.

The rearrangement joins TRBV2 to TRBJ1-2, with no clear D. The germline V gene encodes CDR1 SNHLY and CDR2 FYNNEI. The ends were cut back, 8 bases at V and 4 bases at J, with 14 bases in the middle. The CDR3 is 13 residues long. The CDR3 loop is CASPTGSGYGYTF. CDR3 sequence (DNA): TGTGCCAGCCCTACGGGGAGCGGCTATGGCTACACCTTC.

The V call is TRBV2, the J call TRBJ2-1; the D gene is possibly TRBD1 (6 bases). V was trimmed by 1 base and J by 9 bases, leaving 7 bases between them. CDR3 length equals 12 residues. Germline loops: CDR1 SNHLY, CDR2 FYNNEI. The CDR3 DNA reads TGTGCCAGCAGTGAAGGGGGGCGTGAGCAGTTCTTC. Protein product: CASSEGGREQFF.

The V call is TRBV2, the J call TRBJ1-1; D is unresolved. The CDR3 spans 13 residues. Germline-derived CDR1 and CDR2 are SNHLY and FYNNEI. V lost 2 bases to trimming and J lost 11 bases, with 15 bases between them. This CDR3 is CASSEPPKSLAFF. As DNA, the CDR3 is TGTGCCAGCAGTGAACCCCCTAAAAGCCTTGCTTTCTTT.

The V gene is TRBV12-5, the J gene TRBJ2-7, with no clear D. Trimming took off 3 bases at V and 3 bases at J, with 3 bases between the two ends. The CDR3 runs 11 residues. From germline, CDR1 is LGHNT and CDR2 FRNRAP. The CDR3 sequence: CASGFGYEQYF. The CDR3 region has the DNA TGTGCTAGTGGTTTTGGCTACGAGCAGTACTTC.

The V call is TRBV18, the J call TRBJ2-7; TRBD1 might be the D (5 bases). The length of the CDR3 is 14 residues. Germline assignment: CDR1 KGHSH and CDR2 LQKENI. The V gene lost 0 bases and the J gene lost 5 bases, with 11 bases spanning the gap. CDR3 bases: TGTGCCAGCTCACCACCGGGCAGGGCCCACGAGCAGTACTTC. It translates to CASSPPGRAHEQYF.

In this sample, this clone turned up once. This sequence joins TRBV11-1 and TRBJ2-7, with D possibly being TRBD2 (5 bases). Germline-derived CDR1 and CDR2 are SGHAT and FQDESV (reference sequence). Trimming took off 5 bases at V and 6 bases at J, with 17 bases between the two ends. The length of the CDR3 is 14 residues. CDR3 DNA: TGTGCCAGCAGCCCTCTAGCCCTAGGAGGCGAGCAGTACTTC. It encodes CASSPLALGGEQYF.

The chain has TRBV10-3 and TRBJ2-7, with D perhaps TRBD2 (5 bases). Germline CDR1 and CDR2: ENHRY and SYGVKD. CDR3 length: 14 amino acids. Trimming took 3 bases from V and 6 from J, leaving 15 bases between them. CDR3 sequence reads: CAISEILRAGEQYF. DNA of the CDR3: TGTGCCATCAGTGAAATTTTAAGGGCGGGCGAGCAGTACTTC.

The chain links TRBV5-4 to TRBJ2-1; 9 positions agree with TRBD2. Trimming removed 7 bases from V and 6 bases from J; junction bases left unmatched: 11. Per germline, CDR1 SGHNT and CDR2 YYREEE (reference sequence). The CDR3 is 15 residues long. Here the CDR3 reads CASGTPGLATNEQFF. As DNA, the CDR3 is TGTGCCAGCGGGACTCCGGGACTAGCTACCAATGAGCAGTTCTTC.

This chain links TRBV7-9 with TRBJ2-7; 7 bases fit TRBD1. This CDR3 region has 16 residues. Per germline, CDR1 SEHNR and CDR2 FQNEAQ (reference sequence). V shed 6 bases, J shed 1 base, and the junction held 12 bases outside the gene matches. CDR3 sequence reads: CASRPKGQAVSYEQYF. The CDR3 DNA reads TGTGCCAGCAGGCCTAAAGGACAGGCGGTATCCTACGAGCAGTACTTC.

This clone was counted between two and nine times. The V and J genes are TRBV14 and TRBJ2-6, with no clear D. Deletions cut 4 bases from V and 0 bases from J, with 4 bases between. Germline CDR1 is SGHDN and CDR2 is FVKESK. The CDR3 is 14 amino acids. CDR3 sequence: CASSRGSGANVLTF. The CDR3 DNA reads TGTGCCAGCAGCCGGGGCTCTGGGGCCAACGTCCTGACTTTC.

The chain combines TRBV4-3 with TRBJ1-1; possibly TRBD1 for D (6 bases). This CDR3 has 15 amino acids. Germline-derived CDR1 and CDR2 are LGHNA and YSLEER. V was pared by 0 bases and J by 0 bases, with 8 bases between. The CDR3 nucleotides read TGCGCCAGCAGCCAAGATTGGACAGTGAACACTGAAGCTTTCTTT. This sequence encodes CASSQDWTVNTEAFF.

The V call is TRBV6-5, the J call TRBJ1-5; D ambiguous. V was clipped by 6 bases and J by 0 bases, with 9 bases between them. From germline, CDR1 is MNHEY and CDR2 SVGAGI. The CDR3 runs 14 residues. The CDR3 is CASSETYSNQPQHF. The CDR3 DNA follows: TGTGCCAGCAGCGAGACCTATAGCAATCAGCCCCAGCATTTT.

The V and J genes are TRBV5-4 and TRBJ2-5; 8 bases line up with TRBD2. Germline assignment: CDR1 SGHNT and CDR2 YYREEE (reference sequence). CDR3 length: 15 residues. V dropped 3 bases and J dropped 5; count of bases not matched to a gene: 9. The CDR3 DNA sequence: TGTGCCAGCAGCTGGGGAGCGGGAGTTCGGGAGACCCAGTACTTC. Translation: CASSWGAGVRETQYF. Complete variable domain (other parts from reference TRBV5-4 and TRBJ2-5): ETGVTQSPTHLIKTRGQQVTLRCSSQSGHNTVSWYQQALGQGPQFIFQYYREEENGRGNFPPRFSGLQFPNYSSELNVNALELDDSALYLCASSWGAGVRETQYFGPGTRLLVL.

CDR3 bases: TGCAGTGTTATAGGGCTTGGCTACACCTTC. Amino acids: CSVIGLGYTF. V usage is TRBV20-1 and J usage is TRBJ1-2; no clear D gene. The germline V gene has CDR1 DFQATT and CDR2 SNEGSKA (reference sequence). There are 10 residues in the CDR3. The V end lost 7 bases, the J end lost 7 bases, and 10 bases lay between the germline ends.

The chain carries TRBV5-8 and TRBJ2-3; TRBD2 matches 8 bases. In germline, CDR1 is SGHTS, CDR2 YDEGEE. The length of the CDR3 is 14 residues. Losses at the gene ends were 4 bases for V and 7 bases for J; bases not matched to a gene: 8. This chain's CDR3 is CASSVTSGVNTQYF. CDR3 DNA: TGTGCCAGCAGCGTCACTAGCGGTGTCAATACGCAGTATTTT.

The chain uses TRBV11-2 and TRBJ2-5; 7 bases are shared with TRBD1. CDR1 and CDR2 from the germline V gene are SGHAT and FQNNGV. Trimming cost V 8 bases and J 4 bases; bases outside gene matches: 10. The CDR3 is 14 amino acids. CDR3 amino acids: CASSSTGAGETQYF. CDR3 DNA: TGTGCCAGCTCTTCCACAGGGGCAGGAGAGACCCAGTACTTC. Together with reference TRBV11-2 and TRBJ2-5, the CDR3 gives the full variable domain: EAGVAQSPRYKIIEKRQSVAFWCNPISGHATLYWYQQILGQGPKLLIQFQNNGVVDDSQLPKDRFSAERLKGVDSTLKIQPAKLEDSAVYLCASSSTGAGETQYFGPGTRLLVL.